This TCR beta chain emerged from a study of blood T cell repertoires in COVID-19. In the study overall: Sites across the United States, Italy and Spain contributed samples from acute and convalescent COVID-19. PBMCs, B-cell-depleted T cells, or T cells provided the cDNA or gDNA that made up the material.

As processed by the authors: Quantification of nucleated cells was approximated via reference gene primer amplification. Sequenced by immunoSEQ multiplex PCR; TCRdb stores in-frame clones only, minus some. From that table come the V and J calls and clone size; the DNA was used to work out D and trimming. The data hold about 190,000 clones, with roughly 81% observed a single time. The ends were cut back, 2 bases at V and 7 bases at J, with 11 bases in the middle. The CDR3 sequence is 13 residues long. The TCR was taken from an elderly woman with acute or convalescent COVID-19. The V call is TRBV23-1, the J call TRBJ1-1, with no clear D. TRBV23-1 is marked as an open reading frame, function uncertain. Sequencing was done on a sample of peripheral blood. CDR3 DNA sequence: TGCGCCAGCAGTCAACCCGACATCCGTGAAGCTTTCTTT. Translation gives CASSQPDIREAFF.